This T cell receptor (beta chain) was obtained from a study of blood T cell repertoires in COVID-19. Recruits, aged about 18 to 95 years, lived in some 25 US areas. Assignment of participants to cohorts was predicated upon participant-reported clinical history. Libraries were prepared by immunoSEQ multiplex PCR; TCRdb keeps only in-frame clonotypes and omits some of them. The sample has about 250,000 clones, over 75% seen once. After removal of 6 bases from V and 10 bases from J, the junction contained 6 bases not matched to a gene. Germline loops: CDR1 MNHEY, CDR2 SMNVEV (reference sequence). The CDR3 totals 13 residues.

This sequence was found in a woman aged 30 to 39 who had recovered from COVID-19. The sample comprised PBMCs or T cells enriched from blood (not recorded which). This chain uses TRBV27 with TRBJ1-6; 7 nucleotides align to TRBD1. CDR3 protein: CASRQGYRSPLHF. CDR3 DNA sequence: TGTGCCAGCAGACAGGGGTATAGGTCACCCCTCCACTTT.